This passage covers 13 T cell receptor beta chains from one sample sequenced in a study of blood T cell repertoires in COVID-19. Clones were read by immunoSEQ multiplex PCR, and TCRdb kept only the in-frame ones, dropping some. The data contain some 46,000 clones, approximately 85% of them singletons. Material for sequencing was peripheral blood. Receptors originate from a woman aged 80 or older with COVID-19, enrolled during active disease.

This chain links TRBV7-9 with TRBJ2-1, with D tentatively TRBD1 (6 bases). The V gene lost 2 bases and the J gene lost 5 bases, with 7 bases spanning the gap. CDR3 length equals 13 residues. From germline, CDR1 is SEHNR and CDR2 FQNEAQ (reference sequence). The CDR3 sequence is CASSLNRDNEQFF. CDR3 bases: TGTGCCAGCAGCTTAAACAGGGACAATGAGCAGTTCTTC. Full variable domain (outside the CDR3, taken from reference TRBV7-9 and TRBJ2-1): DTGVSQNPRHKITKRGQNVTFRCDPISEHNRLYWYRQTLGQGPEFLTYFQNEAQLEKSRLLSDRFSAERPKGSFSTLEIQRTEQGDSAMYLCASSLNRDNEQFFGPGTRLTVL.

The rearrangement uses TRBV20-1 and TRBJ2-7, with D perhaps matching TRBD1 (6 bases). CDR1 and CDR2 (germline): DFQATT, SNEGSKA (reference sequence). The CDR3 loop spans 14 amino acids. V gave up 3 bases and J gave up 7 bases, with 19 bases separating them. Written as DNA, the CDR3 is TGCAGTGCTAGTCGGGCTAAATCAAGGGGGGAGCAGTACTTC. Residues: CSASRAKSRGEQYF.

The chain links TRBV7-2 to TRBJ2-7; D ambiguous. Germline V gene sequence: CDR1 SGHTA, CDR2 FQGNSA. The CDR3 runs to 14 residues. Trimming removed 3 bases from V and 3 bases from J, with 12 bases in between. This CDR3 is CASSLNTELYEQYF. The CDR3 DNA sequence: TGTGCCAGCAGCTTGAATACGGAGCTCTACGAGCAGTACTTC.

The gene calls are TRBV3-1 (or the pseudogene TRBV3-2) and TRBJ1-2; TRBD1 is a possible D gene (5 bases). V was pared by 1 base and J by 5 bases, with 8 bases between. This CDR3 is 13 amino acids long. Germline V gene data show CDR1 as LGHDT and CDR2 as YNNKEL (reference sequence). The CDR3 region has the DNA TGTGCCAGCAGCCAAGCGAAGGGGTATGGCTACACCTTC. Amino acid sequence: CASSQAKGYGYTF.

The chain couples TRBV4-3 to TRBJ2-1; 14 bases are a match to TRBD2. The trim removed 2 bases at V and 0 bases at J, leaving 3 bases unmatched. The CDR3 is made up of 18 amino acids. Germline V gene lookup returns CDR1 LGHNA and CDR2 YSLEER. CDR3 coding DNA: TGCGCCAGCAGCCAAAGGACTAGCGGGGGGAGCTCCTACAATGAGCAGTTCTTC. Translation gives CASSQRTSGGSSYNEQFF.

This clone appeared a single time. This sequence joins TRBV5-6 and TRBJ1-4; tentatively, D is TRBD1 (6 bases). The germline V gene has CDR1 SGHDT and CDR2 YYEEEE. Trimming took 0 bases from V and 8 from J, leaving 14 bases between them. CDR3 length: 15 residues. This CDR3 reads CASSLDTGMKEKLFF. The CDR3 nucleotides read TGTGCCAGCAGCTTGGATACAGGGATGAAAGAAAAACTGTTTTTT.

V gene TRBV6-5 combines with J gene TRBJ2-3, with D possibly matching TRBD1 (6 bases). V was trimmed by 6 bases and J by 3 bases, leaving 16 bases between them. The germline V gene has CDR1 MNHEY and CDR2 SVGAGI. The CDR3 is made up of 15 amino acids. CDR3 nucleotide sequence: TGTGCCAGCAGCATACAGGGAATGGGGACAGATACGCAGTATTTT. Its protein is CASSIQGMGTDTQYF.

The V call is TRBV15, the J call TRBJ2-5; D may be TRBD2 (5 bases). Trimming took 1 base from V and 4 from J, leaving 13 bases between them. The CDR3 is 15 residues long. The V gene's germline CDR1 is LNHNV and CDR2 YYDKDF (reference sequence). In nucleotides, the CDR3 is TGTGCCACCAGCAGAGCTCCGGGAAGGGCAGAGACCCAGTACTTC. Protein: CATSRAPGRAETQYF.

V gene TRBV28 combines with J gene TRBJ1-5; TRBD1 agrees at 9 bases. Germline trimming cut 5 bases from V and 1 base from J; bases unmatched to any gene: 9. CDR1 is MDHEN, CDR2 SYDVKM, per germline. This CDR3 region has 17 residues. The CDR3 region has the DNA TGTGCCAGCAGTCCTGTACAGGGGGCGATCAGCAATCAGCCCCAGCATTTT. This translates into CASSPVQGAISNQPQHF.

The chain employs TRBV6-2 or TRBV6-3 and TRBJ2-1; 16 nucleotides line up with TRBD2. CDR1 and CDR2 (germline): MNHEY, SVGEGT. The CDR3 has 18 amino acids. Unmatched junction bases numbered 5, after V lost 0 bases and J lost 6 bases. The chain's CDR3 is CASSYSKGLAGGLNEQFF. For the CDR3, the DNA is TGTGCCAGCAGTTACTCGAAGGGACTAGCGGGGGGGCTCAATGAGCAGTTCTTC.

Here the CDR3 DNA reads TGTGCCAGCAGTTACTCGTATCAGGGGAGTAATGAAAAACTGTTTTTT. Translating gives CASSYSYQGSNEKLFF. The chain is built from TRBV6-5 and TRBJ1-4; D may be TRBD1 (6 bases). CDR1 and CDR2 (germline): MNHEY, SVGAGI. V was cut by 0 bases and J by 4 bases, with 12 bases left in between. This CDR3 spans 16 amino acids.

V gene TRBV10-3 combines with J gene TRBJ2-1; the match to TRBD1 covers 7 bases. There are 15 residues in the CDR3. Germline V lookup: CDR1 ENHRY, CDR2 SYGVKD. Trimming cost V 10 bases and J 2 bases; bases outside gene matches: 11. The CDR3 loop is CATDIRTGPYNEQFF. The CDR3 DNA sequence: TGTGCCACCGATATTAGGACAGGCCCCTACAATGAGCAGTTCTTC.

CDR3 nucleotide sequence: TGTGCCAGCAGTTTTTGGGGACAGGGTCCCGAGACCCAGTACTTC. This codes for CASSFWGQGPETQYF. The rearrangement links TRBV27 to TRBJ2-5; 9 bases map to TRBD1. CDR3 length: 15 residues. Germline assignment: CDR1 MNHEY and CDR2 SMNVEV (reference sequence). The J segment lost 5 bases and the V segment lost 3 bases, leaving 7 bases of the junction unmatched.